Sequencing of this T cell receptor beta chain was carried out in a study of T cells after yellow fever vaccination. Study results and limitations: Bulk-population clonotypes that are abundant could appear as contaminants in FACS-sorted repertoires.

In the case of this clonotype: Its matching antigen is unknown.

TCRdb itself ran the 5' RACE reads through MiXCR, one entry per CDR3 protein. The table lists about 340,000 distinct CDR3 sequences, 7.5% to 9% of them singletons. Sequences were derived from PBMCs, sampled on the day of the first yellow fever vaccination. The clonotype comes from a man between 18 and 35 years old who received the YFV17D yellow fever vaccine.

CDR3 region: CASTWGRDRIGELFF. CDR3 DNA sequence: TGTGCCAGCACCTGGGGTAGGGATCGAATCGGGGAGCTGTTTTTT. The chain recombines TRBV21-1 with TRBJ2-2. TRBV21-1 is a pseudogene segment. The CDR3 totals 15 residues.